The clone carrying this T cell receptor (beta chain) was observed a single time. Its antigen is currently unknown. The data derive from a study of T cell responses to AZD1222 COVID-19 vaccine. Study information: Researchers grouped second doses given at about 4 or about 12 weeks into one pool.

The CDR3 has 14 residues. The germline CDR1 and CDR2 sequences are SGHTA and FQGNSA. The ends were cut back, 1 base at V and 3 bases at J, with 9 bases in the middle. Measured with immunoSEQ multiplex PCR; TCRdb has only the in-frame clones, and not every one. Of more than 75,000 clones in the sample, roughly 94% were seen once. General observations from the study: Baseline serostatus was positive in only a handful of AZD1222 recipients. Mostly white British, mostly female donors; authors suggested clonal diversity may be underestimated.

The receptor's source is an adult in good health. This sequence joins TRBV7-2 and TRBJ1-1; the D is unclear. The sample in question was peripheral blood, obtained on day 0 of AZD1222 vaccination. In DNA form, the CDR3 reads TGTGCCAGCAGCTTAGTTTCGGCGTACACTGAAGCTTTCTTT. This gives the protein CASSLVSAYTEAFF.